This T cell receptor beta chain is from a study of T cell changes during pregnancy in multiple sclerosis. The data were produced by immunoSEQ multiplex PCR, yet TCRdb's version contains in-frame clones alone and is incomplete. The data contain 80,000 to 95,000 clones, roughly 95% of them singletons. CDR3 size: 19 residues. The germline V gene encodes CDR1 SNHLY and CDR2 FYNNEI. V lost 0 bases and J 0 bases, leaving 15 bases between the germline ends. This clone was recorded only once. V gene TRBV2 combines with J gene TRBJ2-6; a possible D gene is TRBD2 (5 bases). The sequence came from a female donor in good health, enrolled as a control in a pregnancy study. Sequenced here: peripheral blood, sampled in the third trimester of pregnancy. This chain's CDR3 is CASSEALDVRDSGANVLTF. In nucleotides, the CDR3 is TGTGCCAGCAGTGAAGCGCTCGATGTACGGGACTCTGGGGCCAACGTCCTGACTTTC.